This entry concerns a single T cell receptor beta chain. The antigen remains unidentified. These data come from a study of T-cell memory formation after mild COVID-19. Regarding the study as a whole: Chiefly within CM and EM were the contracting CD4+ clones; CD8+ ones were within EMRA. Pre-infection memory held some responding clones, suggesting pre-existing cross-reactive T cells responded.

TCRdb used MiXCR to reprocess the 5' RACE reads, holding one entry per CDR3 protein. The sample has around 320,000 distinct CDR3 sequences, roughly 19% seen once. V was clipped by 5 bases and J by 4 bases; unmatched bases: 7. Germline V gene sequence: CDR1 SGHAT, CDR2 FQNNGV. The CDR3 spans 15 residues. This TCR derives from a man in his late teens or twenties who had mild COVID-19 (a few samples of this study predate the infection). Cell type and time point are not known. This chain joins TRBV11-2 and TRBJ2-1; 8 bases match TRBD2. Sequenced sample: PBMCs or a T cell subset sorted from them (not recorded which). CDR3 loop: CASSPGGWGYNEQFF. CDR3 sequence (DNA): TGTGCCAGCAGCCCGGGGGGGTGGGGGTACAATGAGCAGTTCTTC.